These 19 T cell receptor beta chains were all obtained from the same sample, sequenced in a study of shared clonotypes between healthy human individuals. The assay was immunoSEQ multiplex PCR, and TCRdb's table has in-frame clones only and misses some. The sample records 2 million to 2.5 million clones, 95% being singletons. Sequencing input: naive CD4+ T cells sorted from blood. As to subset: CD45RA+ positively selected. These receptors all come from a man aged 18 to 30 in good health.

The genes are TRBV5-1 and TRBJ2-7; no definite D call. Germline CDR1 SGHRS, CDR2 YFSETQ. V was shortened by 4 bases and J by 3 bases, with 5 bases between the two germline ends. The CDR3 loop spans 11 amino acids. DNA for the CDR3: TGCGCCAGCAGCGCTTACTACGAGCAGTACTTC. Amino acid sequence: CASSAYYEQYF.

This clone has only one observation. The CDR3 sequence: CASRETGIGNTIYF. In DNA form, the CDR3 reads TGTGCCAGCCGAGAAACGGGTATTGGAAACACCATATATTTT. This chain links TRBV27 with TRBJ1-3; the D is unclear. CDR3 length: 14 amino acids. Germline CDR1 is MNHEY and CDR2 is SMNVEV (reference sequence). Trimming took 8 bases from V and 3 from J, leaving 14 bases between them.

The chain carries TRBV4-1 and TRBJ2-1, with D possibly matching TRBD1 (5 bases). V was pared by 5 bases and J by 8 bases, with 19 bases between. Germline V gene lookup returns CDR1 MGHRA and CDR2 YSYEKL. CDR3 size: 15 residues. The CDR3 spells CASSSPLRARHEQFF. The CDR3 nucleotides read TGCGCCAGCAGCTCCCCTCTCAGGGCCCGTCATGAGCAGTTCTTC.

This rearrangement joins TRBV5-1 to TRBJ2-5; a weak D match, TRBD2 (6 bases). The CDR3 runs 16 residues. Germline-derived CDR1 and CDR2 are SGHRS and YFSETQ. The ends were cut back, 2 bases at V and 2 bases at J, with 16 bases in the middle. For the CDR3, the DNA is TGCGCCAGCAGCTTAACTGGAGGGTTAGGACAAGAGACCCAGTACTTC. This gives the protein CASSLTGGLGQETQYF.

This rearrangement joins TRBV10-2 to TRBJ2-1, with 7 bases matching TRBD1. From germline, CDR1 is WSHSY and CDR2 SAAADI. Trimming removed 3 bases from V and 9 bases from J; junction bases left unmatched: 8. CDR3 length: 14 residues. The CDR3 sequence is CASSEDRESIEQFF. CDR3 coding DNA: TGCGCCAGCAGTGAAGACAGGGAGTCAATTGAGCAGTTCTTC.

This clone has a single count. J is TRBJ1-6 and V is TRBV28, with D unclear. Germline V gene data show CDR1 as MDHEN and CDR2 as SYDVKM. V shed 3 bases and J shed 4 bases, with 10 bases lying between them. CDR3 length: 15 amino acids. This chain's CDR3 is CASSFADTYNSPLHF. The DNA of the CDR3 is TGTGCCAGCAGTTTTGCAGATACATATAATTCACCCCTCCACTTT.

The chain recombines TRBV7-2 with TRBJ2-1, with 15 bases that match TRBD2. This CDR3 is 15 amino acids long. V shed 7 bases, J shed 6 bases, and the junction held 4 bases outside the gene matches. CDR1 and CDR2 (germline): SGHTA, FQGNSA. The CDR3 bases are TGTGCCAGCACCGGACTAGCGGGAGGGCCCAATGAGCAGTTCTTC. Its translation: CASTGLAGGPNEQFF.

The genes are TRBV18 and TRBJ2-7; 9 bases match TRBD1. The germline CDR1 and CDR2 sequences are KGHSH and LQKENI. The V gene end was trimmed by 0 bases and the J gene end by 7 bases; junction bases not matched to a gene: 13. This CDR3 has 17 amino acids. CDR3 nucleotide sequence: TGTGCCAGCTCACCACCGATCAGTTCGGGACAGGGAGGAGAGCAGTACTTC. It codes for CASSPPISSGQGGEQYF.

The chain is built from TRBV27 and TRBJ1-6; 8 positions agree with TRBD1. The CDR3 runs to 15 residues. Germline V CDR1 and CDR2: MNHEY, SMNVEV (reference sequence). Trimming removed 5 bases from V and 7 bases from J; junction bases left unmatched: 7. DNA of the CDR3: TGTGCCAGCAGTCCGGACAGGGCGGGGAATTCACCCCTCCACTTT. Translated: CASSPDRAGNSPLHF.

CDR3 in amino acids: CASSLTLRTSGRNEQFF. The CDR3 nucleotides are TGCGCCAGCAGCCTTACACTTAGGACTAGCGGGAGGAATGAGCAGTTCTTC. The V call is TRBV4-3, the J call TRBJ2-1, with 14 bases lining up with TRBD2. Trimming at V came to 4 bases and at J to 7 bases, leaving 9 bases not matched to a gene. CDR1 and CDR2 (germline): LGHNA, YSLEER. CDR3 length: 17 amino acids.

CDR3 protein: CASSLVAVNTEAFF. The CDR3, as DNA: TGCGCCAGCAGCTTGGTTGCCGTGAACACTGAAGCTTTCTTT. This chain connects TRBV5-1 to TRBJ1-1; D is unclear. From germline, CDR1 is SGHRS and CDR2 YFSETQ. V lost 0 bases and J 0 bases, leaving 6 bases between the germline ends. This CDR3 has 14 amino acids.

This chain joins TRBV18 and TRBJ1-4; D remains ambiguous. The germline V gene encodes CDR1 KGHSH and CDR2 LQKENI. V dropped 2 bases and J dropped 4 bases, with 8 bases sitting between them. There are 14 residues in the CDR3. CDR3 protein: CASSPAGRNEKLFF. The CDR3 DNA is TGTGCCAGCTCACCAGCGGGCCGTAATGAAAAACTGTTTTTT.

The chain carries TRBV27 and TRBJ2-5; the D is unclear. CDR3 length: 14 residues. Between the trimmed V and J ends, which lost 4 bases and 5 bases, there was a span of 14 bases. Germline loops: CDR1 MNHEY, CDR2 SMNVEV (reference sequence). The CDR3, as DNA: TGTGCCAGCAGTTCGCCAACCCTGAGGGAGACCCAGTACTTC. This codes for CASSSPTLRETQYF.

CDR3 amino acids: CASRLSDRGAYGYTF. CDR3 in DNA: TGTGCCAGCAGATTATCGGACAGGGGAGCCTATGGCTACACCTTC. The chain is built from TRBV5-4 and TRBJ1-2, with TRBD1 identical over 9 bases. This CDR3 has 15 amino acids. Germline values: CDR1 SGHNT, CDR2 YYREEE (reference sequence). With V trimmed by 5 bases and J by 4 bases, 9 bases remained unmatched. The full variable domain, with the rest looked up from reference TRBV5-4 and TRBJ1-2, is ETGVTQSPTHLIKTRGQQVTLRCSSQSGHNTVSWYQQALGQGPQFIFQYYREEENGRGNFPPRFSGLQFPNYSSELNVNALELDDSALYLCASRLSDRGAYGYTFGSGTRLTVV.

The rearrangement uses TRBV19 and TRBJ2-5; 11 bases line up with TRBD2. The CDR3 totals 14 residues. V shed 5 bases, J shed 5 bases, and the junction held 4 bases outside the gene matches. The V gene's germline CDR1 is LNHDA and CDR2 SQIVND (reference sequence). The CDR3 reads CASSRTSGSETQYF. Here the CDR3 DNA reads TGTGCCAGTAGTCGGACTAGCGGGTCGGAGACCCAGTACTTC. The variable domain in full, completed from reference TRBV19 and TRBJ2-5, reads DGGITQSPKYLFRKEGQNVTLSCEQNLNHDAMYWYRQDPGQGLRLIYYSQIVNDFQKGDIAEGYSVSREKKESFPLTVTSAQKNPTAFYLCASSRTSGSETQYFGPGTRLLVL.

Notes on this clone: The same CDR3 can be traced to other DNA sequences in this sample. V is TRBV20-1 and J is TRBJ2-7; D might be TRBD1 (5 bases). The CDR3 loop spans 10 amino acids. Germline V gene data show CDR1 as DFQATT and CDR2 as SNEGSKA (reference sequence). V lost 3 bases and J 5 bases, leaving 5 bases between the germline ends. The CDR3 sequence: CSARTDEQYF. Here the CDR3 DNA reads TGCAGTGCTAGGACAGACGAGCAGTACTTC.

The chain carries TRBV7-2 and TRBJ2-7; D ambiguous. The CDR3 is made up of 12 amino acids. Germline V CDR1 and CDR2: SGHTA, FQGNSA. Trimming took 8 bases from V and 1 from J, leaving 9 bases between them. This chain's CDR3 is CASGEISYEQYF. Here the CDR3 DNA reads TGTGCCAGCGGAGAGATATCCTACGAGCAGTACTTC.

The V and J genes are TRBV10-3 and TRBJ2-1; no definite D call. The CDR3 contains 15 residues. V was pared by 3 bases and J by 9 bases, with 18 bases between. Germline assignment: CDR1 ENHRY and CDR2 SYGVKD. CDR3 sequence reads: CAISDRASSYGEQFF. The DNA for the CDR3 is TGTGCCATCAGTGATAGGGCGTCCTCCTACGGTGAGCAGTTCTTC.

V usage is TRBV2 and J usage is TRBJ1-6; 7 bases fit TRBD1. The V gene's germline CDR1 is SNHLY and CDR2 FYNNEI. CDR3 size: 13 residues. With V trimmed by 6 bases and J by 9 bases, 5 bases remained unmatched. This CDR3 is CASSGQGVSPLHF. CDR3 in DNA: TGTGCCAGCAGCGGGCAGGGGGTTTCACCCCTCCACTTT.